The sequence of this T cell receptor (beta chain) was determined in a study of blood T cell repertoires in COVID-19. Study-level information: The United States, Italy and Spain provided the acute and convalescent COVID-19 samples. From T cells, B-cell-depleted T cells, or PBMCs came the material, which was cDNA or gDNA.

In the original analysis: How many nucleated cells were present was estimated from reference gene primer amplification. Using immunoSEQ multiplex PCR, the repertoire was profiled, and TCRdb retains in-frame clones only, with some absent. That table gives V, J and clone size, and the DNA gave D and trimming. Here the sample spans around 70,000 clones, about nine tenths being singletons. The length of the CDR3 is 13 residues. The V and J ends lost 7 bases and 7 bases respectively, with 18 bases between them. Germline V gene sequence: CDR1 GTSNPN, CDR2 SVGIG (reference sequence). The sample taken for sequencing was peripheral blood. This receptor was taken from a woman under 30 with acute or convalescent COVID-19. This rearrangement joins TRBV30 to TRBJ2-3, with D perhaps matching TRBD1 (5 bases). The DNA for the CDR3 is TGTGCCTTATCGACAGTGGATCTTCATACGCAGTATTTT. This encodes CALSTVDLHTQYF. Using reference TRBV30 and TRBJ2-3 for the parts outside the CDR3, the full variable domain is SQTIHQWPATLVQPVGSPLSLECTVEGTSNPNLYWYRQAAGRGLQLLFYSVGIGQISSEVPQNLSASRPQDRQFILSSKKLLLSDSGFYLCALSTVDLHTQYFGPGTRLTVL.